These T cell receptor beta chains were read from a single sample in a study of shared clonotypes between healthy human individuals. Only in-frame clones appear in the TCRdb table, and some are missing; sequencing was by immunoSEQ multiplex PCR. This sample has 2 million to 2.5 million clones, with around 93% found just once. Sequencing was carried out using naive CD4+ T cells from PBMCs. The receptors were gathered from a man between 18 and 35 years old in good health. Some clones in this sample may be carry-over from other donors' samples. The CDR3 runs from the conserved cysteine through the conserved F or W. Clone sizes are given selectively: once, few, many, or a class where the clone is expanded.

>TRBJ1-1|NA|13|TRBV10-3
CAIRGAGHTEAFF
>TRBJ2-5|NA|12|TRBV28
CASSPMGETQYF
>TRBJ2-3|NA|16|TRBV7-3
CASSLNGPGGTDTQYF
>TRBJ2-1|NA|13|TRBV6-1
CASGVAGGHEQFF
>TRBJ1-4|NA|14|TRBV2
CASSYTGGNEKLFF
>TRBJ2-2|NA|13|TRBV9
CASSVALAGELFF
>TRBJ1-5|NA|14|TRBV5-4
CASSSDRSNQPQHF
>TRBJ2-5|NA|13|TRBV5-1
CASSLAHEETQYF
>TRBJ1-1|NA|12|TRBV9
CASSRQGTEAFF
>TRBJ2-7|NA|14|TRBV19
CASSTGQGVPEQYF
>TRBJ1-5|NA|16|TRBV27
CASSPLGEGSNQPQHF
>TRBJ1-1|NA|14|TRBV5-1
CASNSGQGGTEAFF
>TRBJ2-3|NA|12|TRBV7-2
CASSAMGLTQYF
>TRBJ2-7|NA|15|TRBV5-1
CASSSGLAGGYEQYF
>TRBJ2-3|NA|14|TRBV5-1
CASSRDRGKDTQYF
>TRBJ2-7|NA|14|TRBV28
CACGTGTGGNEQYF
>TRBJ2-1|NA|15|TRBV5-1
CASSLVRVLYNEQFF
>TRBJ2-5|NA|12|TRBV10-3
CATSTRGETQYF
>TRBJ2-1|NA|16|TRBV7-2
CASSLDASGAYNEQFF
>TRBJ2-7|NA|13|TRBV6-6
CASSSRVPYEQYF
>TRBJ2-1|once|15|TRBV11-2
CASRFWGRAYNEQFF
>TRBJ2-7|NA|16|TRBV9
CASSPRGTSGTYEQYF
>TRBJ2-5|NA|18|TRBV18
CASSPPRGRGQIQETQYF
>TRBJ1-2|NA|16|TRBV28
CASSLWRIIPVYGYTF
>TRBJ1-2|NA|15|TRBV30
CAWSVPRTGNYGYTF
>TRBJ2-5|NA|13|TRBV2
CASSFSGQETQYF
>TRBJ2-4|NA|17|TRBV7-2
CASSLHPLKTTGDIQYF
>TRBJ2-5|NA|14|TRBV9
CASSVGGTQETQYF
>TRBJ1-5|few|15|TRBV28
CASSLAGAINQPQHF
>TRBJ2-2|NA|16|TRBV7-3
CASSLLSGGVGLELFF
>TRBJ2-7|NA|14|TRBV15
CATSRDLKGNEQYF
>TRBJ2-7|NA|13|TRBV7-9
CASSPEASYEQYF
>TRBJ2-1|once|17|TRBV7-2
CASTRTSGSRLTNEQFF
>TRBJ2-6|NA|13|TRBV19
CASTPTGANVLTF
>TRBJ1-2|few|12|TRBV4-2
CASSQGDEGYTF
>TRBJ1-1|NA|13|TRBV29-1
CSVEGGMNTEAFF
>TRBJ2-2|once|13|TRBV19
CASRGEGGGELFF
>TRBJ1-2|NA|13|TRBV2
CASSEAVLGGYTF
>TRBJ2-6|NA|17|TRBV27
CASSWSGGEAGANVLTF
>TRBJ2-7|NA|11|TRBV28
CASRLGREQYF
>TRBJ2-2|NA|16|TRBV5-1
CASSLPTSGATGELFF
>TRBJ2-5|NA|14|TRBV15
CATSFLAGEETQYF
>TRBJ1-1|NA|14|TRBV5-5
CASSMRWVNTEAFF
>TRBJ1-2|NA|15|TRBV18
CASSPNQRGQGGYTF
>TRBJ2-2|NA|14|TRBV27
CASKGGRGTGELFF
>TRBJ1-1|NA|11|TRBV30
CAWRSEAEAFF
>TRBJ2-1|NA|19|TRBV9
CASSVRGGFSRELDNEQFF
>TRBJ1-5|NA|14|TRBV9
CAPPGDRGREPQHF
>TRBJ1-5|NA|14|TRBV28
CASSPDRINQPQHF
>TRBJ1-1|NA|15|TRBV7-9
CASSLQEGRNTEAFF
>TRBJ2-1|NA|16|TRBV30
CAWSPSLAGSYNEQFF